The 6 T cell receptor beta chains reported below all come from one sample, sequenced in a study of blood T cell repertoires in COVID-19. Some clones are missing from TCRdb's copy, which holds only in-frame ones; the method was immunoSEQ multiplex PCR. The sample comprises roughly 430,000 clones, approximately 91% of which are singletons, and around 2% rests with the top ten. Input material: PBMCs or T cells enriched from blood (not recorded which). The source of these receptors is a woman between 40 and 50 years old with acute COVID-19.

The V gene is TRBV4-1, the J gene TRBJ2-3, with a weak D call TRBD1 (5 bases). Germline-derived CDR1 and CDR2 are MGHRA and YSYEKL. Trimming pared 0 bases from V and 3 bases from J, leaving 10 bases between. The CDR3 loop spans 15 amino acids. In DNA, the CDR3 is TGCGCCAGCAGCCAAGATTTCAGGGCTACAGATACGCAGTATTTT. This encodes CASSQDFRATDTQYF.

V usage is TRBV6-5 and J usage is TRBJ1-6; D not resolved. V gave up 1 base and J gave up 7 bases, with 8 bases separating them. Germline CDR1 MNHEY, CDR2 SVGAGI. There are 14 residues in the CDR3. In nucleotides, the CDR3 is TGTGCCAGCAGTTACTGGACGGGGAATTCACCCCTCCACTTT. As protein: CASSYWTGNSPLHF.

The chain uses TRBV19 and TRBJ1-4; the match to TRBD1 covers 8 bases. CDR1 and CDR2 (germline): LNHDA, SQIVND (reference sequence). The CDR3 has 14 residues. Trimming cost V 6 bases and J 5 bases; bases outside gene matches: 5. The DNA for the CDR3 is TGTGCCAGTAGCATGGACAGGGCGAATGAAAAACTGTTTTTT. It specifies CASSMDRANEKLFF.

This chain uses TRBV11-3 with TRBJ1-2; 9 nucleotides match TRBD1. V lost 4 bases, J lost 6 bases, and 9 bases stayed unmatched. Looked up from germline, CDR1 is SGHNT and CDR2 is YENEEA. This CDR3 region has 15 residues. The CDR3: CASSSPTGGLDGYTF. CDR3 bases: TGTGCCAGCAGCTCACCGACAGGGGGGCTTGATGGCTACACCTTC.

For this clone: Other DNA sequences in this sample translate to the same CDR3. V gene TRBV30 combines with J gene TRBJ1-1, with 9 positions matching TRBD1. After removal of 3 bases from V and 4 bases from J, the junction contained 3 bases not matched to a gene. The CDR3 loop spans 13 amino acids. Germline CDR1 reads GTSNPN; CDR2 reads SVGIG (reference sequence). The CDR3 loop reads CAWSLDRGTEAFF. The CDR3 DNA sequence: TGTGCCTGGAGCTTGGACAGGGGCACTGAAGCTTTCTTT.

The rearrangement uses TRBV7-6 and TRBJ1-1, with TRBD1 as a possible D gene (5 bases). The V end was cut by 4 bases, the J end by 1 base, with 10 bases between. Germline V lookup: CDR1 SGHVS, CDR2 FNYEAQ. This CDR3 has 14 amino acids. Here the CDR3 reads CASSSPDRNTEAFF. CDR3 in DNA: TGTGCCAGCAGCTCACCAGACAGGAACACTGAAGCTTTCTTT.